The 15 T cell receptor beta chains below come from one sample, sequenced in a study of T cells in Graves' hyperthyroidism and ophthalmopathy. RNA transcripts served as the template for amplifying TCR beta CDR3 regions. Carried out on the TCR CDR3, a first-round RT-PCR used the HTBI primer set. From the multiplex PCR reads, TCRdb called clonotypes with MiXCR, one entry per CDR3 protein. Of over 700,000 distinct CDR3 sequences detected, about 35% appear once; the ten largest clones hold less than 35%. Sequences were obtained from blood. These receptors were collected from a woman aged 35 to 49 with Graves' hyperthyroidism.

The chain recombines TRBV7-2 with TRBJ2-2, with 13 bases aligning to TRBD2. CDR1 and CDR2 from the germline V gene are SGHTA and FQGNSA. J lost 5 bases, V lost 2 bases, and 5 bases had no gene match. The CDR3 length is 17 residues. The DNA of the CDR3 is TGTGCCAGCAGCTTAACTAGCGGGAGGGTACATACCGGGGAGCTGTTTTTT. Encoded protein: CASSLTSGRVHTGELFF.

This clonotype was detected a few times. This chain links TRBV12-3 or TRBV12-4 with TRBJ1-4, with a tentative D call TRBD1 (6 bases). The CDR3 sequence is 15 residues long. The germline V and J ends were trimmed by 5 bases and 3 bases, with 13 bases remaining between them. The CDR3 DNA follows: TGTGCCAGCAGTATCTCACAGGGTCCTAATGAAAAACTGTTTTTT. Translated, it gives CASSISQGPNEKLFF.

This clonotype was counted many times. This sequence joins TRBV4-1 and TRBJ2-5, with D tentatively TRBD2 (5 bases). The CDR3 length is 15 residues. V lost 4 bases and J lost 7, with 19 bases in between. CDR1 MGHRA and CDR2 YSYEKL come from the germline V gene. DNA of the CDR3: TGCGCCAGCAGCCTGATATGGACCTCCGCGGGGACCCAGTACTTC. Translation: CASSLIWTSAGTQYF.

This clonotype appeared a few times. The rearrangement uses TRBV19 and TRBJ1-3; 9 positions match TRBD1. The CDR3 is 14 residues long. Germline V CDR1 and CDR2: LNHDA, SQIVND (reference sequence). Losses at the gene ends were 6 bases for V and 3 bases for J; bases not matched to a gene: 3. CDR3 DNA: TGTGCCAGTAGCCGGGACAGGGTTGGAAACACCATATATTTT. This gives the protein CASSRDRVGNTIYF.

This clonotype was counted a single time. A clone one base away is much larger, so this may be a read error. Because the CDR3's place on the DNA is in doubt, the DNA is left out and the CDR3 is given as listed by TCRdb. CDR3: CASSFGTGSSYEQHF. The rearrangement links TRBV12-3 or TRBV12-4 to TRBJ2-7; TRBD1 was called by the table and not checked on the DNA. The CDR3 totals 15 residues, both ends included.

This clonotype appeared a few times. The V and J genes are TRBV11-2 and TRBJ1-5; no clear D. The CDR3 runs 16 residues. Trimming pared 1 base from V and 3 bases from J, leaving 13 bases between. CDR1 SGHAT and CDR2 FQNNGV come from the germline V gene. The CDR3 here is CASSLGSARPNQPQHF. CDR3 in DNA: TGTGCCAGCAGCTTAGGGTCAGCCAGGCCCAATCAGCCCCAGCATTTT.

This clonotype was picked up many times. The chain employs TRBV7-9 and TRBJ1-1; D unresolved. From germline, CDR1 is SEHNR and CDR2 FQNEAQ (reference sequence). There are 13 residues in the CDR3. Trimming took 1 base from V and 7 from J, leaving 10 bases between them. The CDR3 region has the DNA TGTGCCAGCAGCTTAGAGGTAGTCAGTGAAGCTTTCTTT. It encodes CASSLEVVSEAFF. Full variable domain (outside the CDR3, taken from reference TRBV7-9 and TRBJ1-1): DTGVSQNPRHKITKRGQNVTFRCDPISEHNRLYWYRQTLGQGPEFLTYFQNEAQLEKSRLLSDRFSAERPKGSFSTLEIQRTEQGDSAMYLCASSLEVVSEAFFGQGTRLTVV.

Many counts were recorded for this clonotype. The V gene is TRBV7-8, the J gene TRBJ1-2; D not certain. The CDR3 consists of 15 residues. From germline, CDR1 is SGHVS and CDR2 FQNEAQ. Trimming shortened V by 5 bases and J by 4 bases, and 17 bases separated the two germline ends. CDR3 protein: CASSTAGIVGYGYTF. CDR3 nucleotides: TGTGCCAGCAGCACGGCGGGGATCGTAGGCTATGGCTACACCTTC.

This clonotype was counted a few times. The rearrangement uses TRBV12-3 or TRBV12-4 and TRBJ1-3; TRBD1 matches at 9 bases. The CDR3 runs 18 residues. Losses at the gene ends were 5 bases for V and 1 base for J; bases not matched to a gene: 12. The CDR3 region has the DNA TGTGCCAGCAGTCCAGGACCGGGACAGGGAGGATCTGGAAACACCATATATTTT. Translation: CASSPGPGQGGSGNTIYF.

On this clonotype itself: A much larger clone is a single base away; this may be a read error. The conserved phenylalanine or tryptophan normally closing the CDR3 is absent here, so this likely arose from a read error. This rearrangement joins TRBV2 to TRBJ1-1; 9 bases line up with TRBD1. V was clipped by 8 bases and J by 1 base; unmatched bases: 8. This CDR3 has 15 residues. CDR1 is SNHLY and CDR2 is FYNNEI in the germline V gene. CDR3 region: CASSKEGQGNTEAFL. The CDR3, as DNA: TGTGCCAGCTCAAAAGAGGGACAGGGGAACACTGAAGCTTTCCTT.

The rearrangement uses TRBV28 and TRBJ2-7, with TRBD1 matching over 9 bases. The CDR3 runs 14 residues. The germline V gene has CDR1 MDHEN and CDR2 SYDVKM. After removal of 5 bases from V and 4 bases from J, the junction contained 6 bases not matched to a gene. The CDR3 sequence is CASSAGTGQYEQYF. The CDR3 DNA sequence: TGTGCCAGCAGTGCTGGGACAGGGCAATACGAGCAGTACTTC.

This clonotype was found many times. The J gene is TRBJ2-7, the V gene TRBV7-9; no clear D gene. Deletions cut 1 base from V and 7 bases from J, with 8 bases between. The CDR3 is 12 residues long. CDR1 is SEHNR, CDR2 FQNEAQ, per germline (reference sequence). The CDR3: CASSLGSWEQYF. The CDR3 nucleotides read TGTGCCAGCAGCTTAGGGTCTTGGGAGCAGTACTTC.

This clonotype was found many times. CDR3 sequence reads: CASSSSRTGIRELFF. DNA of the CDR3: TGTGCCAGCAGCTCTTCGCGGACAGGGATCCGGGAGCTGTTTTTT. The chain recombines TRBV7-6 with TRBJ2-2; 8 bases fit TRBD1. The V segment lost 4 bases and the J segment 9 bases; nucleotides outside the gene matches: 10. CDR3 length equals 15 residues. Germline CDR1 reads SGHVS; CDR2 reads FNYEAQ. Drawing the rest from reference TRBV7-6 and TRBJ2-2, the complete variable domain is GAGVSQSPRYKVTKRGQDVALRCDPISGHVSLYWYRQALGQGPEFLTYFNYEAQQDKSGLPNDRFSAERPEGSISTLTIQRTEQRDSAMYRCASSSSRTGIRELFFGEGSRLTVL.

V and J are TRBV29-1 and TRBJ1-2; D gene unclear. Germline assignment: CDR1 SQVTM and CDR2 ANQGSEA. Between the trimmed V and J ends, which lost 1 base and 4 bases, there was a span of 10 bases. CDR3 length: 13 residues. The CDR3 region is CSVEGGNSYGYTF. CDR3 in DNA: TGCAGCGTTGAAGGGGGTAACAGCTATGGCTACACCTTC.

The chain is built from TRBV12-3 or TRBV12-4 and TRBJ2-7; 7 bases match TRBD1. The V gene end was trimmed by 6 bases and the J gene end by 2 bases; junction bases not matched to a gene: 7. The CDR3 contains 14 residues. For the CDR3, the DNA is TGTGCCAGCAGCGACAGGGAAGGGACCTACGAGCAGTACTTC. Encoded protein: CASSDREGTYEQYF.